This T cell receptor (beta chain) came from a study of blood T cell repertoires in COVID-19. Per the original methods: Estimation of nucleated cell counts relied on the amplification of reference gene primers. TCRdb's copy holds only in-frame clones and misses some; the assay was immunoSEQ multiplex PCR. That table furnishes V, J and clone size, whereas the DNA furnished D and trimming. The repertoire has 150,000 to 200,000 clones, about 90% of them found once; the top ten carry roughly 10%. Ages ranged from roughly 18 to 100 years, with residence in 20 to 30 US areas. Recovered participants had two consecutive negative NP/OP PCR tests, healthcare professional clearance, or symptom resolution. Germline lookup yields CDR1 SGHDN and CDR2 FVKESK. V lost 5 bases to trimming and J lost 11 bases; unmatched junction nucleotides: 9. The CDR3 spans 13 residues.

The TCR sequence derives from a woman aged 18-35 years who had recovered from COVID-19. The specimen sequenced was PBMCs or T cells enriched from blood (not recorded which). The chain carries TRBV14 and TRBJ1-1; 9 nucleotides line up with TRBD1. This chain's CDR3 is CASSSDRGTSAFF. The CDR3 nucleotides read TGTGCCAGCAGCTCCGACAGGGGGACGTCCGCTTTCTTT. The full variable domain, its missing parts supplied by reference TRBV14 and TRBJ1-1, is EAGVTQFPSHSVIEKGQTVTLRCDPISGHDNLYWYRRVMGKEIKFLLHFVKESKQDESGMPNNRFLAERTGGTYSTLKVQPAELEDSGVYFCASSSDRGTSAFFGQGTRLTVV.